A single sample is the source of the 10 T cell receptor beta chains below, sequenced in a study of shared T cell receptors in the human thymus (dated by TCRdb to the early 2020s). Receptor amplification or capture employed the immunoSEQ multiplex PCR assay. TCRdb holds this immuneACCESS table with in-frame rearrangements only. Some clones are missing; in checked studies, unresolved V genes explain under half, and the rest has no known cause. The sample has 500,000 to 550,000 clones on record, 75% to 85% of them singletons. Of the sample, roughly 0.013% is held by the ten largest clones. Separately, the same data were catalogued under a study of human thymus T cells.

Sequencing was carried out using thymocytes. The receptors come from a boy under two years old with a congenital heart defect. Donor details come from another sample of the same person, matched by shared clones.

The sample holds a few counts of this clone. The rearrangement uses TRBV7-6 and TRBJ2-2; no firm D call. Trimming cost V 5 bases and J 2 bases, with 12 bases left between them. Germline CDR1 reads SGHVS; CDR2 reads FNYEAQ. This CDR3 is 15 amino acids long. CDR3 coding DNA: TGTGCCAGCAGCCCTCGGAGCGATAACACCGGGGAGCTGTTTTTT. Translation gives CASSPRSDNTGELFF.

The chain joins TRBV29-1 to TRBJ2-4, with TRBD2 identical over 7 bases. The CDR3 length is 19 residues. The trim removed 0 bases at V and 3 bases at J, leaving 17 bases unmatched. The germline V gene encodes CDR1 SQVTM and CDR2 ANQGSEA. CDR3 amino acids: CSVEERSSGNTFSKNIQYF. CDR3 in DNA: TGCAGCGTTGAAGAGAGATCTAGCGGAAACACATTTAGCAAAAACATTCAGTACTTC.

This sequence joins TRBV7-2 and TRBJ2-7; 9 positions match TRBD1. Germline CDR1 reads SGHTA; CDR2 reads FQGNSA. The CDR3 consists of 13 residues. The trim removed 4 bases at V and 5 bases at J, leaving 3 bases unmatched. CDR3 region: CASSSDRGHEQYF. The CDR3 coding sequence is TGTGCCAGCAGCTCGGACAGGGGCCACGAGCAGTACTTC.

The chain recombines TRBV14 with TRBJ1-1; D is ambiguous. Germline CDR1 is SGHDN and CDR2 is FVKESK. V was pared by 2 bases and J by 4 bases, with 8 bases between. CDR3 size: 13 residues. In nucleotides, the CDR3 is TGTGCCAGCAGCCAACGGTTGCGCACTGAAGCTTTCTTT. This translates into CASSQRLRTEAFF.

This chain connects TRBV9 to TRBJ1-2, with D maybe TRBD1 (5 bases). CDR1 is SGDLS, CDR2 YYNGEE, per germline. The V gene lost 3 bases and the J gene lost 3 bases, with 18 bases spanning the gap. CDR3 length: 16 amino acids. CDR3 sequence: CASSAQGWGGDYGYTF. CDR3 nucleotide sequence: TGTGCCAGCAGCGCCCAAGGTTGGGGAGGGGACTATGGCTACACCTTC.

The V call is TRBV7-2, the J call TRBJ2-7, with 10 bases matching TRBD2. The CDR3 sequence is 17 residues long. In germline, CDR1 is SGHTA, CDR2 FQGNSA. Trimming at V came to 0 bases and at J to 5 bases, leaving 10 bases not matched to a gene. Here the CDR3 reads CASSLAPGSGRADEQYF. The CDR3 DNA sequence: TGTGCCAGCAGCTTAGCCCCGGGGAGCGGGAGGGCCGACGAGCAGTACTTC. Variable domain in full (rest from reference TRBV7-2 and TRBJ2-7): GAGVSQSPSNKVTEKGKDVELRCDPISGHTALYWYRQSLGQGLEFLIYFQGNSAPDKSGLPSDRFSAERTGGSVSTLTIQRTQQEDSAVYLCASSLAPGSGRADEQYFGPGTRLTVT.

The CDR3, as DNA: TGCAGCGCCTCGGCAGGGCAGAACACTGAAGCTTTCTTT. Protein sequence: CSASAGQNTEAFF. V gene TRBV29-1 combines with J gene TRBJ1-1, with D possibly being TRBD1 (5 bases). The V gene's germline CDR1 is SQVTM and CDR2 ANQGSEA. CDR3 length: 13 amino acids. V was clipped by 7 bases and J by 1 base, with 13 bases between them.

This clone has just a few counts. The chain couples TRBV4-1 to TRBJ2-1; 8 bases map to TRBD2. The CDR3 runs to 17 residues. Trimming removed 4 bases from V and 7 bases from J; junction bases left unmatched: 15. Germline V gene lookup returns CDR1 MGHRA and CDR2 YSYEKL. The CDR3 reads CASSPTRGSGSWNEQFF. The CDR3 DNA reads as TGCGCCAGCAGCCCCACCCGGGGGAGCGGGAGTTGGAATGAGCAGTTCTTC.

This clone was recorded once. V gene TRBV4-3 combines with J gene TRBJ2-1; D is possibly TRBD2 (5 bases). V lost 4 bases and J 0 bases, leaving 16 bases between the germline ends. The CDR3 consists of 17 residues. The V gene's germline CDR1 is LGHNA and CDR2 YSLEER. The CDR3 nucleotides read TGCGCCAGCAGCCCCGAGGGTCAATGGGGCTCCTACAATGAGCAGTTCTTC. Residues: CASSPEGQWGSYNEQFF.

CDR3 amino acids: CASSLGQVGSQPQHF. The CDR3 DNA is TGTGCCAGCAGCTTAGGGCAGGTTGGGAGTCAGCCCCAGCATTTT. The chain couples TRBV7-2 to TRBJ1-5; D is unresolved. Trimming removed 1 base from V and 6 bases from J, with 13 bases in between. Germline V CDR1 and CDR2: SGHTA, FQGNSA. This CDR3 comprises 15 residues.